This TCR beta chain appears in the sequencing data of a study of OX40 agonist ivuxolimab in advanced cancers. Across the study: Prior anti-PD-1, anti-PD-L1 or anti-CTLA-4 therapy was allowed; roughly 40% had some.

This CDR3 is 14 amino acids long. Looked up from germline, CDR1 is ENHRY and CDR2 is SYGVKD. Unmatched junction bases numbered 14, after V lost 10 bases and J lost 10 bases. Sampling of blood occurred at baseline, cycle 4 day 1, and cycle 7 day 1. Assay: immunoSEQ multiplex PCR; the TCRdb copy retains only in-frame clones and omits some. The repertoire has 25,000 to 30,000 clones, around 86% of them found once; the top ten carry around 21%. The clonotype comes from an adult with an advanced solid tumor such as melanoma, head and neck, liver or kidney cancer. The material was CD4+ or CD8+ T cells sorted from blood, obtained in a trial of the OX40 agonist ivuxolimab. V gene TRBV10-3 combines with J gene TRBJ2-1; 9 nucleotides align to TRBD1. The CDR3 bases are TGTGCCACCGGAGGGACAGGGCTATTATACGAGCAGTTCTTC. Its translation is CATGGTGLLYEQFF.